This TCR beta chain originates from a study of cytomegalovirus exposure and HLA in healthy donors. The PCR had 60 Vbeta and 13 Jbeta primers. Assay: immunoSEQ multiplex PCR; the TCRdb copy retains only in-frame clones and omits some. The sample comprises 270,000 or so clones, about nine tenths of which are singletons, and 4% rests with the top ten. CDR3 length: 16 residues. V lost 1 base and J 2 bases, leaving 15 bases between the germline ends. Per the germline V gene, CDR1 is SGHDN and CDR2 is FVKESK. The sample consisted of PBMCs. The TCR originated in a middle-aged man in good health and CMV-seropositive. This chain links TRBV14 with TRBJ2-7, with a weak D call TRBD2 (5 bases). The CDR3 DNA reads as TGTGCCAGCAGCCAAGCCGGGATGAACCCGGCCTACGAGCAGTACTTC. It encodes CASSQAGMNPAYEQYF.